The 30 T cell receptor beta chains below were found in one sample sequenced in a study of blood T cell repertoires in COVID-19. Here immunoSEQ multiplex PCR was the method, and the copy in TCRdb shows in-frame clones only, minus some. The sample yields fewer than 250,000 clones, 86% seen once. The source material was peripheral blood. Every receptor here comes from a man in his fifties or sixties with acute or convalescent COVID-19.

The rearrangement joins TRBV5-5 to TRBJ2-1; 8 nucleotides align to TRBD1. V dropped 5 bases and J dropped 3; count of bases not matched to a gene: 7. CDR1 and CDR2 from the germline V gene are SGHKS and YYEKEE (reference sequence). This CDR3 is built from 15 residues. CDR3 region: CASSSGTGGYNEQFF. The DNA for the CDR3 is TGTGCCAGCAGTTCCGGGACAGGCGGCTACAATGAGCAGTTCTTC.

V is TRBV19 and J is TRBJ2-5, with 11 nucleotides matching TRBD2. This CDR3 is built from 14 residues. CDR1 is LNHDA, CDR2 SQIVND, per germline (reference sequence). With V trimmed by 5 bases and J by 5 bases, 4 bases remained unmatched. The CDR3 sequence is CASSVSGGAETQYF. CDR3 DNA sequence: TGTGCCAGTAGTGTTAGCGGGGGGGCCGAGACCCAGTACTTC.

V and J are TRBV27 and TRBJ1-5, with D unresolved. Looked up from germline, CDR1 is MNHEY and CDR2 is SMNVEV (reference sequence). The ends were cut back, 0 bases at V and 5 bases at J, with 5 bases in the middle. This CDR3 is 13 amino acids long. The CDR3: CASSLSRDQPQHF. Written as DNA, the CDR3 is TGTGCCAGCAGTTTATCACGGGATCAGCCCCAGCATTTT.

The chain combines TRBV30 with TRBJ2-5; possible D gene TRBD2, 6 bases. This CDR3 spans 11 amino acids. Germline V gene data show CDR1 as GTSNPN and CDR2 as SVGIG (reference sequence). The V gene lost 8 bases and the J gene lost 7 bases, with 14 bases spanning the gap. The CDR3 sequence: CAAGTWGTQYF. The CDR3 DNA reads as TGTGCCGCCGGGACTTGGGGGACCCAGTACTTC.

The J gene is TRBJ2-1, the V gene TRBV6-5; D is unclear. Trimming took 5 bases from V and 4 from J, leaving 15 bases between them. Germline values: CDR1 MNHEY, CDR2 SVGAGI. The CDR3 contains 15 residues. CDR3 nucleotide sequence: TGTGCCAGCAGTCCCCCACTCCCCTCGTACAATGAGCAGTTCTTC. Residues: CASSPPLPSYNEQFF.

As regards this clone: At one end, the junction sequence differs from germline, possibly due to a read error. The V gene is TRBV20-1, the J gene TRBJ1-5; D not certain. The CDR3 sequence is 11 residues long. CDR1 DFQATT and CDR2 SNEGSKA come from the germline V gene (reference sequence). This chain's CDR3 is CSARDDVAQHF. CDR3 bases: TGCAGTGCTCGAGATGATGTAGCCCAGCATTTT.

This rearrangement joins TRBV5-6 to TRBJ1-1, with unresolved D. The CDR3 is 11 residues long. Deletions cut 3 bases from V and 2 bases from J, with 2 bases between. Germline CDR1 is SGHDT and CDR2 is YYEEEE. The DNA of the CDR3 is TGTGCCAGCAGCTCTAACACTGAAGCTTTCTTT. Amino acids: CASSSNTEAFF.

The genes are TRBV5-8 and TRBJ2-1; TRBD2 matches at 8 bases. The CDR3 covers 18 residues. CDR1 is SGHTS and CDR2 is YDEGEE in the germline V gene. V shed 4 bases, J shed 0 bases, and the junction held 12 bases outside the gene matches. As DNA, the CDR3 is TGTGCCAGCAGCCCCGGGGACGCGGGGGGTTTCTCCTACAATGAGCAGTTCTTC. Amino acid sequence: CASSPGDAGGFSYNEQFF.

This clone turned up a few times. The CDR3 sequence is CASSISSYNEQFF. DNA for the CDR3: TGTGCCAGTAGTATTAGCTCCTACAATGAGCAGTTCTTC. The chain employs TRBV19 and TRBJ2-1; D gene unclear. This CDR3 spans 13 amino acids. Trimming shortened V by 3 bases and J by 0 bases, and 3 bases separated the two germline ends. Per the germline V gene, CDR1 is LNHDA and CDR2 is SQIVND (reference sequence).

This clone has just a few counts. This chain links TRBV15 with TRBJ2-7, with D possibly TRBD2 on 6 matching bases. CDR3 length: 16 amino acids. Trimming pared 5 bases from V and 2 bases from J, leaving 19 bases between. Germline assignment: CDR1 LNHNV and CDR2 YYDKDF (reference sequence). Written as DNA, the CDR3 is TGTGCCACCAGCTTGGCCATGGTAGCGGAAACCTACGAGCAGTACTTC. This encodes CATSLAMVAETYEQYF. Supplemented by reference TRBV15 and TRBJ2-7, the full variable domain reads DAMVIQNPRYQVTQFGKPVTLSCSQTLNHNVMYWYQQKSSQAPKLLFHYYDKDFNNEADTPDNFQSRRPNTSFCFLDIRSPGLGDTAMYLCATSLAMVAETYEQYFGPGTRLTVT.

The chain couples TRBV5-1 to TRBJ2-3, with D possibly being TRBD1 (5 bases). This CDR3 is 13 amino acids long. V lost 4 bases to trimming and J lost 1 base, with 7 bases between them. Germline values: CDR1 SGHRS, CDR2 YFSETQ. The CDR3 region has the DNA TGCGCCAGCAGCCCGACAGGCACAGATACGCAGTATTTT. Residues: CASSPTGTDTQYF. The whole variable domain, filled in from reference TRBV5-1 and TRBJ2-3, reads KAGVTQTPRYLIKTRGQQVTLSCSPISGHRSVSWYQQTPGQGLQFLFEYFSETQRNKGNFPGRFSGRQFSNSRSEMNVSTLELGDSALYLCASSPTGTDTQYFGPGTRLTVL.

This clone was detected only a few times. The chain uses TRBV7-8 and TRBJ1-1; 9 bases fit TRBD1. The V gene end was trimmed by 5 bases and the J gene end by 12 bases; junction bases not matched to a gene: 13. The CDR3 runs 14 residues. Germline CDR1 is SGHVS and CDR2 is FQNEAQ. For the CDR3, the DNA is TGTGCCAGCAGCCTAACAACCGGGACAGGGACGACTTTCTTT. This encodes CASSLTTGTGTTFF.

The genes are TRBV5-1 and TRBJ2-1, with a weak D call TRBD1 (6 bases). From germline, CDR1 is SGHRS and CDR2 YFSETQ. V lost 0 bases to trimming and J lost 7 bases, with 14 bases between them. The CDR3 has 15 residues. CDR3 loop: CASSLDRVIMNEQFF. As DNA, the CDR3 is TGCGCCAGCAGCTTGGACAGGGTAATCATGAATGAGCAGTTCTTC.

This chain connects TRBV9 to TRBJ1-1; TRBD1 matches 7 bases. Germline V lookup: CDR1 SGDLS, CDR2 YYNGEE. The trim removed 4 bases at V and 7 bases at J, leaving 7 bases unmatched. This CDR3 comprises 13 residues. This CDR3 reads CASSRGLELEAFF. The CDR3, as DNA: TGTGCCAGCAGCAGGGGGCTGGAACTTGAAGCTTTCTTT.

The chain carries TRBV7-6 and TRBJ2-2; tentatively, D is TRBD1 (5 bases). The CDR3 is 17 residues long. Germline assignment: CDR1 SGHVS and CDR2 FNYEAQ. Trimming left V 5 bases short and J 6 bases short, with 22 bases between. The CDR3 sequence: CASSPADSLTYSGELFF. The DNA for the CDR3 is TGTGCCAGCAGCCCTGCAGACAGCTTGACCTACTCCGGGGAGCTGTTTTTT.

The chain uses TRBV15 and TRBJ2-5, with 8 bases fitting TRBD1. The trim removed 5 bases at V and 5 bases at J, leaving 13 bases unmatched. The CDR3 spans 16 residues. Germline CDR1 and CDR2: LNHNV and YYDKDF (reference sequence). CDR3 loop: CATSGRSGGGSETQYF. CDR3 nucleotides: TGTGCCACCAGCGGGAGATCAGGGGGCGGTTCCGAGACCCAGTACTTC.

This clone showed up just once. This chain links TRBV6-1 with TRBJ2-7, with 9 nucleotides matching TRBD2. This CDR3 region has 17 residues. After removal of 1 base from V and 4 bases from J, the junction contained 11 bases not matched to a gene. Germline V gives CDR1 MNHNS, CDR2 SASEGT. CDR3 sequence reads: CASSEGLGGGVLYEQYF. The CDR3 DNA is TGTGCCAGCAGTGAAGGCCTGGGCGGGGGGGTATTGTACGAGCAGTACTTC.

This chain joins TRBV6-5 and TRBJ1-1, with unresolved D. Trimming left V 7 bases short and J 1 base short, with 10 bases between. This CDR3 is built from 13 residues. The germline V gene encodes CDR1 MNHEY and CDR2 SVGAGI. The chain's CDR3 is CASNAGTNTEAFF. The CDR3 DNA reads TGTGCCAGCAATGCAGGCACGAACACTGAAGCTTTCTTT.

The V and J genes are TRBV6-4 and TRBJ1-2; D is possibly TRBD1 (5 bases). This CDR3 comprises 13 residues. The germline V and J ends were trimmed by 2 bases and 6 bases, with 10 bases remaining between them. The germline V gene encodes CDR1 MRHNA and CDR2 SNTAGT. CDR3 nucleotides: TGTGCCAGCAGTGACGGCAGGGCCAATGGCTACACCTTC. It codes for CASSDGRANGYTF.

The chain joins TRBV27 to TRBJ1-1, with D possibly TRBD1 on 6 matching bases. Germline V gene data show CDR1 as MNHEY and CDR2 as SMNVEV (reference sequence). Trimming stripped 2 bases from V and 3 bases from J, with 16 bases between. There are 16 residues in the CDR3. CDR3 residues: CASSLEIGGPYTEAFF. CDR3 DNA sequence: TGTGCCAGCAGTTTAGAGATAGGGGGACCGTACACTGAAGCTTTCTTT.

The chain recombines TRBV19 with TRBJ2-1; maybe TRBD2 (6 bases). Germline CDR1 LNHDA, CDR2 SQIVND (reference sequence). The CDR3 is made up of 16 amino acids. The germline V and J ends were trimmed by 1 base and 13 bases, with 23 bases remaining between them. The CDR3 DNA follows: TGTGCCAGTAGTATAGCAACGGACGGAGGGTCTTCCGGCCAGTTCTTC. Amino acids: CASSIATDGGSSGQFF. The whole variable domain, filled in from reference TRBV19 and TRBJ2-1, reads DGGITQSPKYLFRKEGQNVTLSCEQNLNHDAMYWYRQDPGQGLRLIYYSQIVNDFQKGDIAEGYSVSREKKESFPLTVTSAQKNPTAFYLCASSIATDGGSSGQFFGPGTRLTVL.

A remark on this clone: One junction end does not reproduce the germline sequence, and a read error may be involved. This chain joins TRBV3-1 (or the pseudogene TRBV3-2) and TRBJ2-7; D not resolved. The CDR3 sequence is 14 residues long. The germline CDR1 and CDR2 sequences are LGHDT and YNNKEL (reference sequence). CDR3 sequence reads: CASSEDGGLYEQYF. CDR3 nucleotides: TGTGCCAGCAGCGAAGATGGTGGCCTCTACGAGCAGTACTTC.

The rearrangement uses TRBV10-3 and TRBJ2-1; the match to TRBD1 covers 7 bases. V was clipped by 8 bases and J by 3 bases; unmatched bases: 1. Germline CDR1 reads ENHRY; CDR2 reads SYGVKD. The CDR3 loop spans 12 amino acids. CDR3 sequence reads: CAIGTVYNEQFF. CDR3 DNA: TGTGCCATCGGGACAGTCTACAATGAGCAGTTCTTC.

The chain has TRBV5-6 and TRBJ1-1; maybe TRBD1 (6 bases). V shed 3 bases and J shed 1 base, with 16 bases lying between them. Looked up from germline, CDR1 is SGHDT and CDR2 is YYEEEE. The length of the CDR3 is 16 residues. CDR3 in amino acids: CASSSSAGGANTEAFF. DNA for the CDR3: TGTGCCAGCAGCTCTTCTGCTGGGGGCGCGAACACTGAAGCTTTCTTT.

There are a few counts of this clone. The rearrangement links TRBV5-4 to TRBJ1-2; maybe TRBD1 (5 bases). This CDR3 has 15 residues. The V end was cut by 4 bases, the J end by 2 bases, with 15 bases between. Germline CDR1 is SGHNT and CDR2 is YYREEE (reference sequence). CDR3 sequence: CASSPPDSFNYGYTF. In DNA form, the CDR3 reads TGTGCCAGCAGCCCACCCGACAGTTTCAACTATGGCTACACCTTC.

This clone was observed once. The CDR3: CASSPWDRANYGYTF. CDR3 nucleotides: TGTGCCAGCAGCCCCTGGGACAGAGCTAACTATGGCTACACCTTC. This chain links TRBV3-1 (or the pseudogene TRBV3-2) with TRBJ1-2; 7 nucleotides align to TRBD1. V was pared by 4 bases and J by 0 bases, with 5 bases of the junction left unmatched. The CDR3 contains 15 residues. CDR1 LGHDT and CDR2 YNNKEL come from the germline V gene (reference sequence).

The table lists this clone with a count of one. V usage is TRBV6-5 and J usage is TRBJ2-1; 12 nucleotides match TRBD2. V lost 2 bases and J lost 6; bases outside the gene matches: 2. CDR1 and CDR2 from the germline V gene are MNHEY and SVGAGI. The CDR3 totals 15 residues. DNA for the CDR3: TGTGCCAGCAGTTACGTGACTAGCGGGGGCAATGAGCAGTTCTTC. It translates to CASSYVTSGGNEQFF.

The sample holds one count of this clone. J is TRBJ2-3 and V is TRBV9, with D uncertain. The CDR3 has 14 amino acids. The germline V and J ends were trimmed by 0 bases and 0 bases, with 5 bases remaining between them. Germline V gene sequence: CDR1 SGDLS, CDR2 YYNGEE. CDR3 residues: CASSVAGSTDTQYF. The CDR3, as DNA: TGTGCCAGCAGCGTAGCGGGTAGCACAGATACGCAGTATTTT.

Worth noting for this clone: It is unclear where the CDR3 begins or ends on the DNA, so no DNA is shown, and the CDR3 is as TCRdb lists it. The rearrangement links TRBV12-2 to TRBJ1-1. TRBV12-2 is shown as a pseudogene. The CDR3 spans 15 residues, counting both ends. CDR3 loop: CASRLVVGEGTEAFF.

CDR3 in DNA: TGTGCCAGTAGTACCCGGACTAATGGCTACACCTTC. It yields the protein CASSTRTNGYTF. V gene TRBV19 combines with J gene TRBJ1-2, with no clear D. Germline V gene data show CDR1 as LNHDA and CDR2 as SQIVND (reference sequence). Trimming shortened V by 4 bases and J by 6 bases, and 9 bases separated the two germline ends. This CDR3 region has 12 residues.